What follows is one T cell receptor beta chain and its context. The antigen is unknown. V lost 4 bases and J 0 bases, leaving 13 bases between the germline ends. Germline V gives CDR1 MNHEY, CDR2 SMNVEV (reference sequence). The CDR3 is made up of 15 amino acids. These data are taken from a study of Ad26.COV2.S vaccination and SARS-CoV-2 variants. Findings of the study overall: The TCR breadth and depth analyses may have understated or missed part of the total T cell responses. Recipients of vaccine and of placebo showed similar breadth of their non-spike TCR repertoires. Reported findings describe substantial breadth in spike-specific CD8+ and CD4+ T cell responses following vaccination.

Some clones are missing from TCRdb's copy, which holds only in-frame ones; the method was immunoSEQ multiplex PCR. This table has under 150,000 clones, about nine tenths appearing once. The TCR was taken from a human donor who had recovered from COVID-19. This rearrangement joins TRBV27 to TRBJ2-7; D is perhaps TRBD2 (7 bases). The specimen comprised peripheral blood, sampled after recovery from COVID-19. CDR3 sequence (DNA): TGTGCCAGCAGTTCGGTGGGGGGGCTCTCCTACGAGCAGTACTTC. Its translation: CASSSVGGLSYEQYF.